Presented here are 18 T cell receptor beta chains from one specimen sequenced in a study of post-analysis software for immune sequencing data. General study points: Patients showed TRBV5-6, TRBV5-1 and TRBV20-1 among 4 or 5 TRBV segments more frequent than in controls.

Incorporated into the TCR beta cDNA libraries were unique molecular identifiers, which served to reduce PCR and sequencing biases. TCRdb passed the PCR reads through MiXCR, listing each CDR3 protein once. The sample lists a few hundred thousand distinct CDR3 sequences, less than 40% occurring once. No antigen is known for these receptors. Material for sequencing was blood. Source of these receptors: a girl aged 5 to 17 with multiple sclerosis.

This clonotype was seen a handful of times. The J gene is TRBJ1-2, the V gene TRBV12-3 or TRBV12-4; D not resolved. The V gene lost 7 bases and the J gene lost 8 bases, with 14 bases spanning the gap. CDR3 length: 12 residues. The CDR3 DNA reads as TGTGCCAGCACCCCGTCAAGCTTAGGCTACACCTTC. Translating it yields CASTPSSLGYTF.

This clonotype has just a few counts. This chain joins TRBV5-1 and TRBJ2-5; 11 positions match TRBD2. CDR3 length equals 17 residues. Germline V CDR1 and CDR2: SGHRS, YFSETQ. V dropped 0 bases and J dropped 4; count of bases not matched to a gene: 8. CDR3 in amino acids: CASSLEGRLAGGETQYF. Written as DNA, the CDR3 is TGCGCCAGCAGCTTGGAGGGTCGGCTAGCGGGGGGAGAGACCCAGTACTTC.

This clonotype has just a few counts. The V gene is TRBV12-3 or TRBV12-4, the J gene TRBJ1-1; the D is unclear. The V and J ends lost 6 bases and 0 bases respectively, with 17 bases between them. The CDR3 length is 16 residues. The DNA of the CDR3 is TGTGCCAGCAGCCCCATGTACGGAAATATGAACACTGAAGCTTTCTTT. As protein: CASSPMYGNMNTEAFF.

The chain recombines TRBV4-2 with TRBJ1-2; 9 bases are a match to TRBD1. CDR3 size: 16 residues. Germline assignment: CDR1 LGHNA and CDR2 YNFKEQ. V lost 4 bases, J lost 3 bases, and 9 bases stayed unmatched. The CDR3: CASSRVPTGGDYGYTF. In DNA, the CDR3 is TGTGCCAGCAGCCGAGTCCCTACAGGGGGCGACTATGGCTACACCTTC.

The chain links TRBV10-3 to TRBJ2-7; D not certain. CDR3 length: 16 residues. Germline-derived CDR1 and CDR2 are ENHRY and SYGVKD. V was trimmed by 3 bases and J by 2 bases, leaving 17 bases between them. In nucleotides, the CDR3 is TGTGCCATCAGTGACGGCGCTTACAGTAACCCCTACGAGCAGTACTTC. It encodes CAISDGAYSNPYEQYF.

This clonotype has a single count. This chain uses TRBV28 with TRBJ2-7, with D possibly matching TRBD2 (5 bases). The CDR3 length is 12 residues. Trimming removed 4 bases from V and 5 bases from J, with 9 bases in between. The germline V gene has CDR1 MDHEN and CDR2 SYDVKM. In DNA, the CDR3 is TGTGCCAGCAGTTCCGGGAACCACGAGCAGTACTTC. Translation gives CASSSGNHEQYF.

The chain recombines TRBV5-1 with TRBJ2-2; 9 nucleotides match TRBD1. Germline CDR1 is SGHRS and CDR2 is YFSETQ. The CDR3 runs 16 residues. Losses at the gene ends were 4 bases for V and 1 base for J; bases not matched to a gene: 5. In nucleotides, the CDR3 is TGCGCCAGCAGCCTACGACAGGGGGTGAACACCGGGGAGCTGTTTTTT. Protein product: CASSLRQGVNTGELFF.

This chain connects TRBV7-2 to TRBJ2-5; D is possibly TRBD1 or TRBD2 (5 bases each). CDR3 length: 17 residues. The germline gives CDR1 SGHTA, CDR2 FQGNSA. Trimming shortened V by 5 bases and J by 4 bases, and 23 bases separated the two germline ends. This chain's CDR3 is CASSQIGASFLSETQYF. CDR3 DNA: TGTGCCAGCAGCCAGATCGGGGCTAGCTTTCTTTCAGAGACCCAGTACTTC.

The chain is built from TRBV6-2 or TRBV6-3 and TRBJ1-2; tentatively, D is TRBD1 (6 bases). The CDR3 is made up of 13 amino acids. Germline CDR1 reads MNHEY; CDR2 reads SVGEGT. The V and J ends lost 5 bases and 8 bases respectively, with 15 bases between them. DNA of the CDR3: TGTGCCAGCAGTGAGGACAGTCTTGGGGGCTACACCTTC. Encoded protein: CASSEDSLGGYTF.

This clonotype was seen just once. The gene calls are TRBV7-3 and TRBJ2-3; 8 nucleotides align to TRBD1. Germline V lookup: CDR1 SGHTA, CDR2 FQGTGA. J lost 2 bases, V lost 5 bases, and 6 bases had no gene match. This CDR3 contains 15 residues. The CDR3 loop reads CASSPDRGPTDTQYF. The CDR3, as DNA: TGTGCCAGCAGCCCCGACAGGGGTCCCACAGATACGCAGTATTTT.

The gene calls are TRBV7-9 and TRBJ2-7, with D perhaps TRBD2 (5 bases). The CDR3 totals 13 residues. Per the germline V gene, CDR1 is SEHNR and CDR2 is FQNEAQ (reference sequence). The germline V and J ends were trimmed by 5 bases and 1 base, with 9 bases remaining between them. CDR3 in DNA: TGTGCCAGCAGCCCGGAGGTTTCCTACGAGCAGTACTTC. Translating gives CASSPEVSYEQYF. Using reference TRBV7-9 and TRBJ2-7 for the parts outside the CDR3, the full variable domain is DTGVSQNPRHKITKRGQNVTFRCDPISEHNRLYWYRQTLGQGPEFLTYFQNEAQLEKSRLLSDRFSAERPKGSFSTLEIQRTEQGDSAMYLCASSPEVSYEQYFGPGTRLTVT.

This chain connects TRBV7-8 to TRBJ1-2; D call uncertain. The ends were cut back, 0 bases at V and 2 bases at J, with 10 bases in the middle. The CDR3 spans 15 residues. In germline, CDR1 is SGHVS, CDR2 FQNEAQ. In DNA form, the CDR3 reads TGTGCCAGCAGCTTAGCGCAGCCGGGCAACTATGGCTACACCTTC. Encoded protein: CASSLAQPGNYGYTF. The entire variable domain, with the rest obtained from reference TRBV7-8 and TRBJ1-2, is as follows: GAGVSQSPRYKVAKRGQDVALRCDPISGHVSLFWYQQALGQGPEFLTYFQNEAQLDKSGLPSDRFFAERPEGSVSTLKIQRTQQEDSAVYLCASSLAQPGNYGYTFGSGTRLTVV.

V and J are TRBV20-1 and TRBJ2-1, with 8 positions matching TRBD2. V was pared by 0 bases and J by 4 bases, with 5 bases of the junction left unmatched. The CDR3 contains 15 residues. The V gene's germline CDR1 is DFQATT and CDR2 SNEGSKA (reference sequence). The CDR3 sequence is CSARDWRGEYNEQFF. DNA of the CDR3: TGCAGTGCTAGAGATTGGCGGGGGGAATACAATGAGCAGTTCTTC.

The chain recombines TRBV28 with TRBJ1-2; 7 nucleotides line up with TRBD1. Trimming took 4 bases from V and 0 from J; bases not matched to a gene: 11. Germline CDR1 reads MDHEN; CDR2 reads SYDVKM. CDR3 length: 17 amino acids. CDR3 protein: CASSSQGTAHSNYGYTF. The CDR3 bases are TGTGCCAGCAGTTCTCAGGGGACAGCCCATTCTAACTATGGCTACACCTTC.

This clonotype showed up just a few times. The chain employs TRBV25-1 and TRBJ2-7, with no clear D. V lost 1 base and J lost 2, with 6 bases in between. CDR3 length equals 13 residues. CDR1 and CDR2 from the germline V gene are MGHDK and SYGVNS. CDR3: CASSESYAYEQYF. Here the CDR3 DNA reads TGTGCCAGCAGTGAATCTTATGCCTACGAGCAGTACTTC.

The CDR3 DNA reads as TGTGCCAGCAGCCCGACAGGGCAGCCCCAGCATTTT. Its translation is CASSPTGQPQHF. This rearrangement joins TRBV7-9 to TRBJ1-5; 7 nucleotides align to TRBD1. In germline, CDR1 is SEHNR, CDR2 FQNEAQ (reference sequence). CDR3 length: 12 amino acids. The J segment lost 7 bases and the V segment lost 5 bases, leaving 2 bases of the junction unmatched.

V and J are TRBV7-8 and TRBJ2-3; tentative D call: TRBD2 (6 bases). V was shortened by 5 bases and J by 1 base, with 13 bases between the two germline ends. CDR1 is SGHVS and CDR2 is FQNEAQ in the germline V gene. This CDR3 has 15 residues. The CDR3: CASSPGTFRTDTQYF. In nucleotides, the CDR3 is TGTGCCAGCAGCCCCGGGACTTTCCGCACAGATACGCAGTATTTT.

Only a few counts were recorded for this clonotype. The rearrangement links TRBV4-2 to TRBJ2-3; TRBD2 matches 12 bases. The CDR3 consists of 16 residues. The V gene's germline CDR1 is LGHNA and CDR2 YNFKEQ. V was pared by 1 base and J by 4 bases, with 3 bases of the junction left unmatched. DNA of the CDR3: TGTGCCAGCAGCCAAGGACTAGCGGGAGTTTCAGATACGCAGTATTTT. Encoded protein: CASSQGLAGVSDTQYF.